A selection of T cell receptor beta chains follows, all from one sample in a study of early stage breast cancer tumors. Clones were sequenced by immunoSEQ multiplex PCR, and TCRdb holds only the in-frame ones, with some missing. This sample has 40,000 to 60,000 clones, with more than 70% found just once. The sequenced sample was blood. These receptors were obtained from a person aged 35 to 50 with breast cancer. Both conserved end residues are trimmed from each CDR3. Clone size is shown for a subset of rows, as once, few, many or a class of expanded clone.

v_gene	abundance	CDR3aa
TRBV15	NA	ATPTRERHEQY
TRBV27	NA	ASSFQIGYGYT
TRBV2	NA	ASSGGYQWRAGGQMTSYEQY
TRBV19	NA	ASSLDRGDGGYT
TRBV5-4	NA	ASTQPRRRCFTDTQY
TRBV30	NA	AWKSGSWGNEQF
TRBV21-1	NA	ASTIGPGRIYEQY
TRBV7-2	NA	ASSRIGGVSEQY
TRBV6-1	NA	ASSEGGLAGWDYEQY
TRBV5-8	NA	ASSFSGSVYEQY
TRBV6-5	NA	ASSYKGGPQH
TRBV14	NA	ASSQASGVYEQY
TRBV5-1	NA	ASSLGEGNTEAF
TRBV27	few	ASSRQGVYYGYT
TRBV20-1	NA	SAEGVPEAF
TRBV5-1	NA	ASSLADHSGANVLT